This entry describes one T cell receptor (beta chain). Its cognate antigen is unknown. This entry belongs to a study of cytomegalovirus exposure and HLA in healthy donors. The PCR made use of 60 Vbeta and 13 Jbeta primers. Produced via immunoSEQ multiplex PCR; TCRdb's table is partial and in-frame only. The repertoire holds about 170,000 clones, with around 80% as singletons. Study observations and caveats: The study designated roughly 150 TCR beta chains cytomegalovirus-associated.

V was clipped by 0 bases and J by 1 base; unmatched bases: 5. The CDR3 runs to 15 residues. The germline V gene encodes CDR1 GTSNPN and CDR2 SVGIG (reference sequence). The material sequenced was PBMCs. The TCR sequence derives from a boy aged 2 to 10 in good health and CMV-seronegative. J is TRBJ1-1 and V is TRBV30; 7 bases map to TRBD1. Written as DNA, the CDR3 is TGTGCCTGGAGTGTACTCCAGGGGGGGAACACTGAAGCTTTCTTT. It translates to CAWSVLQGGNTEAFF.